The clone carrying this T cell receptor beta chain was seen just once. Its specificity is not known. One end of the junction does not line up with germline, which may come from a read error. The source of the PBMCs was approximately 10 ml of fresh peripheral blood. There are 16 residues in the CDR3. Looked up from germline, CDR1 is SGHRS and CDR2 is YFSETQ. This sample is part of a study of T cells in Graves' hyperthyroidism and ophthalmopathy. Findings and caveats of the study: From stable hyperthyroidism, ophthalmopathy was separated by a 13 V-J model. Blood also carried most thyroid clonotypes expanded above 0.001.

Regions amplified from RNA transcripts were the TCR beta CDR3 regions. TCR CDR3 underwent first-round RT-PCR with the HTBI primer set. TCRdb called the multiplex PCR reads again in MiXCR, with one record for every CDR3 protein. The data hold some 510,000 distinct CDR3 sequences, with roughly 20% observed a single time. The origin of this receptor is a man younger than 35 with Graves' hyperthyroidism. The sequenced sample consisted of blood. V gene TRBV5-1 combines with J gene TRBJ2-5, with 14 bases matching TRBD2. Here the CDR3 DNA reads TGCGCCAGCATCTTGACTAGCGGGGGGGGACAAGAGACCCAGTACTTC. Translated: CASILTSGGGQETQYF.